This paragraph reports one TCR beta chain. Relative to the germline gene, one junction end is altered; a read error may explain this. This entry comes from a study of T cells in Graves' hyperthyroidism and ophthalmopathy. RNA transcripts were the template for amplifying TCR beta CDR3 regions. Researchers ran a first-round RT-PCR on the TCR CDR3 using the HTBI primer set. A single record per CDR3 protein comes from TCRdb applying MiXCR to the multiplex PCR reads. The sample records 500,000 to 600,000 distinct CDR3 sequences, around 45% being singletons. Orbital computed tomography and thyroid ultrasound, together with serum TRAb and thyroxine and clinical symptoms, were used for diagnoses. Per germline, CDR1 LGHNA and CDR2 YNFKEQ. The CDR3 consists of 14 residues.

The sequence derives from a woman aged 18-30 years with Graves' hyperthyroidism. The material sequenced was peripheral blood or thyroid tissue (not recorded which). This chain joins TRBV4-2 and TRBJ1-1; possible D gene TRBD1, 5 bases. CDR3 nucleotide sequence: TGTGCCAGCAGCCCCAGGGAGGCGAACACTGAAGTTTTCTTT. This encodes CASSPREANTEVFF.